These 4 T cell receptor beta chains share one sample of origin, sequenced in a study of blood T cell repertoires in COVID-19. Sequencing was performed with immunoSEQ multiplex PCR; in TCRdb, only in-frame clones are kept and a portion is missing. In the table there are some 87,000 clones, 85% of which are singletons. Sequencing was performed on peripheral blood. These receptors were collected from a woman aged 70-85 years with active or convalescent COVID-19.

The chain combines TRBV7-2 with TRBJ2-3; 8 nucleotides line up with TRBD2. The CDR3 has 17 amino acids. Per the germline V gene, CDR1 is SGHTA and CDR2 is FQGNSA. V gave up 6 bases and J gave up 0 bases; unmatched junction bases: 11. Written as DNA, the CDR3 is TGTGCCAGCAGTCAGATACTAAGCGGGGGAAGCACAGATACGCAGTATTTT. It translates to CASSQILSGGSTDTQYF.

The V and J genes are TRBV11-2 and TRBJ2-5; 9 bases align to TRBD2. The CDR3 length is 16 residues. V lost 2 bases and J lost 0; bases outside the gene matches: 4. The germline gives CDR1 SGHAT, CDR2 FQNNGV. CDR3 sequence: CASSLLSGGHQETQYF. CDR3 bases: TGTGCCAGCAGCTTACTTAGCGGGGGCCACCAAGAGACCCAGTACTTC.

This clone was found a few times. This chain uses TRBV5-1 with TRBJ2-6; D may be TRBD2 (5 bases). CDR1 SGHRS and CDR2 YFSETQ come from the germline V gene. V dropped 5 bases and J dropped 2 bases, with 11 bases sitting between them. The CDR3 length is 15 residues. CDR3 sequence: CASRDLGTGANVLTF. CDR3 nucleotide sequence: TGCGCCAGCAGGGACTTGGGGACTGGGGCCAACGTCCTGACTTTC.

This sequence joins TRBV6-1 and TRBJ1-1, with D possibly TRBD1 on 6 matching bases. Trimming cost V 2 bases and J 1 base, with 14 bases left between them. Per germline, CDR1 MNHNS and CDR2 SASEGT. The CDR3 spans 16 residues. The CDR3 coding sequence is TGTGCCAGCAGTGAAAGTATCGGGACAACGAACACTGAAGCTTTCTTT. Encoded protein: CASSESIGTTNTEAFF.